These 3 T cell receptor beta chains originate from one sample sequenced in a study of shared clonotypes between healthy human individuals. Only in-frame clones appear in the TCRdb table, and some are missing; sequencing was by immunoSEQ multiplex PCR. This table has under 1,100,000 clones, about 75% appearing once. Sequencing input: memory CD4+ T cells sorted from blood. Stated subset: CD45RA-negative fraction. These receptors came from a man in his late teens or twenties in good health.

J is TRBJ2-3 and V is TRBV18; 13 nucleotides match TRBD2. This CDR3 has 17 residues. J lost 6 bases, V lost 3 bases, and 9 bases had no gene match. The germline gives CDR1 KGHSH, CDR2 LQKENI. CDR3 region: CASSPRTSGSRSDTQYF. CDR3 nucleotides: TGTGCCAGCTCACCGAGGACTAGCGGGAGTAGAAGTGATACGCAGTATTTT.

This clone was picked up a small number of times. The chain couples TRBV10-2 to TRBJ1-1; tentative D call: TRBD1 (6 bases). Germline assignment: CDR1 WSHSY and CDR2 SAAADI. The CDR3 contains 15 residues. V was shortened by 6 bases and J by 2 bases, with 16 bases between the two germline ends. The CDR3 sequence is CASRPQTGANTEAFF. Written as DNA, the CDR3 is TGCGCCAGCAGACCTCAGACAGGAGCTAACACTGAAGCTTTCTTT.

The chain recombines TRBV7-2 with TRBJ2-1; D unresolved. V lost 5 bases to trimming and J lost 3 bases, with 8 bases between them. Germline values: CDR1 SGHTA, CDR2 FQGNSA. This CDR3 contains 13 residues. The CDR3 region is CASSPQVYNEQFF. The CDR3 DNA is TGTGCCAGCAGCCCCCAGGTCTACAATGAGCAGTTCTTC.